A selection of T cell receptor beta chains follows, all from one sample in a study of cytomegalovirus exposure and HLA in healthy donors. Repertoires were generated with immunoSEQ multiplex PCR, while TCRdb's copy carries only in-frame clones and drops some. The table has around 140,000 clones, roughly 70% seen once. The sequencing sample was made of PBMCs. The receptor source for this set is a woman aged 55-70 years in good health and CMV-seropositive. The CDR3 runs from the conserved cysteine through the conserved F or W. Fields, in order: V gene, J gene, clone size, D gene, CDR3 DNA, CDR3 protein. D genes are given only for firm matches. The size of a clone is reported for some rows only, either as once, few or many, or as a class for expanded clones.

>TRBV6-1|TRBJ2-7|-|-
TGTGCCAGCACTCGGACGGGAGTCTACGAGCAGTACTTC
CASTRTGVYEQYF
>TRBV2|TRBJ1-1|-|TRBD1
TGTGCCAGCATCACAGGACAGGGGGAAACTGAAGCTTTCTTT
CASITGQGETEAFF
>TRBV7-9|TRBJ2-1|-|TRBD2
TGTGCCAGCAGCCCCCTCGGAGCGGGAAGCTACAATGAGCAGTTCTTC
CASSPLGAGSYNEQFF
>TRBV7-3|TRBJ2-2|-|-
TGTGCCAGCAGCTTATTGCCCCTACAGTCGACCGGGGAGCTGTTTTTT
CASSLLPLQSTGELFF
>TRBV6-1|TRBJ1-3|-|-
TGTGCCAGCATCCAGGATCTTGGTAGTAACACCATATATTTT
CASIQDLGSNTIYF
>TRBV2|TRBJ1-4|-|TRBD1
TGTGCCAGCACGGGACAGAACTCTGCAACTAATGAAAAACTGTTTTTT
CASTGQNSATNEKLFF
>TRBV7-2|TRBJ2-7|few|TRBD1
TGTGCCAGCAGCCGCGACAGGGGGCCCTACGAGCAGTACTTC
CASSRDRGPYEQYF
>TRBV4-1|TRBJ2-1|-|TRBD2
TGCGCCAGCAGAAAAGGAACTAGCGGCCCCTACAATGAGCAGTTCTTC
CASRKGTSGPYNEQFF
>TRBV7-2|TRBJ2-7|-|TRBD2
TGTGCCAGCAGCTTAGGTCTTATAGCGGGAGGGCCCGACGAGCAGTACTTC
CASSLGLIAGGPDEQYF
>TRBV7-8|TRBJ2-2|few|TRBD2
TGTGCCAGCAGCTTAGTCTGGTCGGCAGCGGGAGCTACCGGGGAGCTGTTTTTT
CASSLVWSAAGATGELFF
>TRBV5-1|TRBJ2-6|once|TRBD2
TGCGCCAGCAGCCCCCGAGCGGGGGGGCCTTCTGGGGCCAACGTCCTGACTTTC
CASSPRAGGPSGANVLTF
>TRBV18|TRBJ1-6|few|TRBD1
TGTGCCAGCTCACCGACAGGGCTGGGGAATTCACCCCTCCACTTT
CASSPTGLGNSPLHF
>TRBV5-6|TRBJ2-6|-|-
TGTGCCAGCAGCTTGGGCAGAATCTCTGGGGCCAACGTCCTGACTTTC
CASSLGRISGANVLTF
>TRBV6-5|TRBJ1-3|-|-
TGTGCCAGCAGTTTTGGGGACACTTCTGGAAACACCATATATTTT
CASSFGDTSGNTIYF
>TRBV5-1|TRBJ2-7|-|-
TGCGCCAGCAGCTTGGGACAGGCAGACGAGCAGTACTTC
CASSLGQADEQYF
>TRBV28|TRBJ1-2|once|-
TGTGCCAGCAGTCGCAGGGATCGCTACACCTTC
CASSRRDRYTF
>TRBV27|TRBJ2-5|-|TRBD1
TGTGCCAGCAGTCCCCCCGGACAGGGGGCCGGGGAGACCCAGTACTTC
CASSPPGQGAGETQYF
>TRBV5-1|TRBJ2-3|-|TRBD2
TGCGCCAGCAGCTTGGAACAGCGGGAGTCGGATACGCAGTATTTT
CASSLEQRESDTQYF
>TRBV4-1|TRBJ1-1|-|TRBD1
TGCGCCAGCAGCCAAGAACTCCGGGACAGCGAAGCTTTCTTT
CASSQELRDSEAFF
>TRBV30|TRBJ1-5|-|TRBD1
TGTGCCTGGAGTAGTCCCGGGACAGGGCGCCAGCCCCGGCATTTT
CAWSSPGTGRQPRHF
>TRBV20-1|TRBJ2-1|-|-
TGCAGTGCTACAAGCAATGATGAGCAGTTCTTC
CSATSNDEQFF
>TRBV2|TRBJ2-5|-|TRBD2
TGTGCCAGCAGCCCGGGACTAGCGGGAATAGAGACCCAGTACTTC
CASSPGLAGIETQYF
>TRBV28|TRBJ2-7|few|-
TGTGCCAGCAGTGACACAGGGAGCCACGAGCAGTACTTC
CASSDTGSHEQYF
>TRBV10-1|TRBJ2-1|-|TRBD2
TGCGCCAGCAGTGGTCGGACTAGCGGGCCACCAAGATTCTTC
CASSGRTSGPPRFF
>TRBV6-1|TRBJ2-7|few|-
TGTGCCAGCAGCGAACTCCGGTTAGCGGACTACGAGCAGTACTTC
CASSELRLADYEQYF
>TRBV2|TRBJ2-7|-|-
TGTGCCAGCACGGGCAGGGGCCAAGGCGAGCAGTACTTC
CASTGRGQGEQYF
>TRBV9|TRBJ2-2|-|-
TGTGCCAGCAGCCCACGGGGTTCCGGGGAGCTGTTTTTT
CASSPRGSGELFF
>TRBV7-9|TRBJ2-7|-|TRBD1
TGTGCCAGCAGTTTCCTCGGACAGGGCCTTTCCTACGAGCAGTACTTC
CASSFLGQGLSYEQYF
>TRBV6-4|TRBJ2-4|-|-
TGTGCCAGCCCAGTAGCCAAAAACATTCAGTACTTC
CASPVAKNIQYF
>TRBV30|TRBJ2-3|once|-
TGTGCCTGGAGCGCCCGGCGTGGCGGTCACACAGATACGCAGTATTTT
CAWSARRGGHTDTQYF
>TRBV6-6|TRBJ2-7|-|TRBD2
TGTGCCAGCCGAGGGACTAGCGGGAGGGGCTCCTACGAGCAGTACTTC
CASRGTSGRGSYEQYF
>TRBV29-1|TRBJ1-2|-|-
TGCAGCGTGAGACAGGATGGCTACACCTTC
CSVRQDGYTF
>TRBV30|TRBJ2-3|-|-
TGTGCCTGGAGCGGCGGACAGCTCGCCACAGATACGCAGTATTTT
CAWSGGQLATDTQYF
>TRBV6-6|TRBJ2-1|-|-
TGTGCCAGCAGTCTACTAGGAAGGGAGCAGTTCTTC
CASSLLGREQFF
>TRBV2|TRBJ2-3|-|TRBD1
TGTGCCAGCAGTGGGGGGACAGGGACAGATACGCAGTATTTT
CASSGGTGTDTQYF
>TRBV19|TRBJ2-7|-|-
TGTGCCAGTAGTGCAGGGCAAGTAAACGAGCAGTACTTC
CASSAGQVNEQYF
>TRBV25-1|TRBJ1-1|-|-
TGTGCCAGCAGTGAACCCAGGGGTCTTCCCACTGAAGCTTTCTTT
CASSEPRGLPTEAFF
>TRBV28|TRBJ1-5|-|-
TGTGCCGCTGGGGGGAGCAATCAGCCCCAGCATTTT
CAAGGSNQPQHF
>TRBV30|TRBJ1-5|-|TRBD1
TGTGCCTGGCGGGACAGAGGGAATCAGCCCCAGCATTTT
CAWRDRGNQPQHF
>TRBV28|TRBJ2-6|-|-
TGTGCCAGCAGCCCCCATGAGACTGGGGCCAACGTCCTGGCTTTC
CASSPHETGANVLAF
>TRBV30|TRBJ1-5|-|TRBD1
TGTGCCTGGAGTCCACAATGGAGGACAGGCCTTAATCAGCCCCAGCATTTT
CAWSPQWRTGLNQPQHF
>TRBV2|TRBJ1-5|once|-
TGTGCCAGCAGGGCAGGGTTCGTAGATCAGCCCCAGCATTTT
CASRAGFVDQPQHF
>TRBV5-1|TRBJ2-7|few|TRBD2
TGCGCCAGCAGCCCCGGGACTAGCGGGGCCCACGAGCAGTACTTC
CASSPGTSGAHEQYF
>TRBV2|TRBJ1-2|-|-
TGTGCCAGCAGTGAGGAGGGAAACGGCTACACCTTC
CASSEEGNGYTF
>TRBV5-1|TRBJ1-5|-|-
TGCGCCAGCAGCTTGGGACAGGAGCAGCCCCAGCATTTT
CASSLGQEQPQHF
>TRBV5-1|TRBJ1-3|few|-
TGCGCCAGCAGCGAAGTCCCTACCGGGGCTGGAAACACCATATATTTT
CASSEVPTGAGNTIYF
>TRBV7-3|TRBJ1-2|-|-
TGTGCCAGCAGCCTATCCGGGACAAATAGTGGCTACACCTTC
CASSLSGTNSGYTF
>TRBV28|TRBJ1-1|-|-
TGTGCCAGCAGCAGGGGATGGTCCGAAGCTTTCTTT
CASSRGWSEAFF
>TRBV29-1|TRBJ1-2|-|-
TGCAGCGCCACGGCGGGGGTCTATGGCTACACCTTC
CSATAGVYGYTF
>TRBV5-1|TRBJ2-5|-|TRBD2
TGCGCCAGCAGCACCCCGGGACTAGCGGTAGAGACCCAGTACTTC
CASSTPGLAVETQYF
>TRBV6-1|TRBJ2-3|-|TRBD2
TGTGCCAGCCCCCGGGCTAGCGGTTCCACAGATACGCAGTATTTT
CASPRASGSTDTQYF
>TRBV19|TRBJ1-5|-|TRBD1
TGTGCCAGTAACGACAGGGCCTTGGAGCCCCAGCATTTT
CASNDRALEPQHF
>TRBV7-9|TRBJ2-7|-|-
TGTGCCAGCAGTTTAACAGGGTCCCGCGAGCAGTACTTC
CASSLTGSREQYF
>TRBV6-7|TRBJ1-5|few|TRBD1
TGTGCCAGCAACCCCACAGGGGTTAGCAATCAGCCCCAGCATTTT
CASNPTGVSNQPQHF
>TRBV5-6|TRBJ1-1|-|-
TGTGCCAGCAGCTTGGGAGTAGACACTGAAGCTTTCTTT
CASSLGVDTEAFF